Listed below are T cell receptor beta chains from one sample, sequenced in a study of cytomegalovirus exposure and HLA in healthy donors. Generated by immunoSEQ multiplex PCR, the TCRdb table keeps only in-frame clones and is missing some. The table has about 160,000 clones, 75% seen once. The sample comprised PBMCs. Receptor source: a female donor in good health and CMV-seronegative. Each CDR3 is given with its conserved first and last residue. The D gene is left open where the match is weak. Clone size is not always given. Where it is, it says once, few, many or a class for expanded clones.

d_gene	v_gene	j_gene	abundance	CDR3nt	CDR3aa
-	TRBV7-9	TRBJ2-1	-	TGTGCCAGCAGTCCCGGGGTAGCGGCCTACAATGAGCAGTTCTTC	CASSPGVAAYNEQFF
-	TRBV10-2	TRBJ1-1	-	TGCGCCAGCAGTGAGTCGCGAGGGCCTTACACTGAAGCTTTCTTT	CASSESRGPYTEAFF
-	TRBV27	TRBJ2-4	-	TGTGCCAGCAGTTTACCGGGGAGAAACATTCAGTACTTC	CASSLPGRNIQYF
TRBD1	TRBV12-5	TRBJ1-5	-	TGTGCTAGTGGCCCCACTCCAGGGGGCGTCAATCAGCCCCAGCATTTT	CASGPTPGGVNQPQHF
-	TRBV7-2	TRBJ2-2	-	TGTGCCAGCAGCCTCCGGAGGGCGAACACCGGGGAGCTGTTTTTT	CASSLRRANTGELFF
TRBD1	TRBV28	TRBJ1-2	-	TGTGCCAGCACCACAACCGGGACAGGGAGGTCTGGCTACACCTTC	CASTTTGTGRSGYTF
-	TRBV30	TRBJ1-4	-	TGTGCCTGGAGGGCGACGAGGTCGGTGTTTTTT	CAWRATRSVFF
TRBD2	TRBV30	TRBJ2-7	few	TGTGCCTGGAATCGGAGCCCGACTAGCGGCTCCTACGAGCAGTACTTC	CAWNRSPTSGSYEQYF
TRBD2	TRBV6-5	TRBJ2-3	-	TGTGCCAGCAGTTACTATGGCGGGGGGGCCACAGATACGCAGTATTTT	CASSYYGGGATDTQYF
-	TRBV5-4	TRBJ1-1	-	TGTGCCAGCAGCTTGGGGAGGTTGGGGAGGAATTACACTGAAGCTTTCTTT	CASSLGRLGRNYTEAFF
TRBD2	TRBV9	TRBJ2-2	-	TGTGCCAGCAGCCAACGGACTAGCGGGAGAGATAACACCGGGGAGCTGTTTTTT	CASSQRTSGRDNTGELFF
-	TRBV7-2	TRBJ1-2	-	TGTGCCAGCAGCACGCCGGACCGGGAAGGGAATGGCTACACCTTC	CASSTPDREGNGYTF
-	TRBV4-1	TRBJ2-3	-	TGCGCTAGTAGAATAGCAGATACGCAGTATTTT	CASRIADTQYF
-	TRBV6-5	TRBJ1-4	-	TGTGCCAGCCGGGAAGGGTGGGCTAATGAAAAACTGTTTTTT	CASREGWANEKLFF
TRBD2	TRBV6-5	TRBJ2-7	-	TGTGCCAGCATAAGCGGGGGCGCCCCCTACGAGCAGTACTTC	CASISGGAPYEQYF
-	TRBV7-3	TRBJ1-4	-	TGTGCCAGCAGCTTCGGGAACCGGGCCCGCGGTGAAAAACTGTTTTTT	CASSFGNRARGEKLFF
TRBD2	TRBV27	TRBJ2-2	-	TGTGCCAGCAGTCGGTGGGCGGGAGCCCCGAGCACCGGGGAGCTGTTTTTT	CASSRWAGAPSTGELFF
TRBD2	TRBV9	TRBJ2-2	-	TGTGCCAGCAGCGTAGGCGGCACTAGCGGGAGTCAGGGGGAGCTGTTTTTT	CASSVGGTSGSQGELFF
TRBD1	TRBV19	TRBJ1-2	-	TGTGCCAGTAGGAATTCCGGACAGGCGGGATATGGCTACACCTTC	CASRNSGQAGYGYTF
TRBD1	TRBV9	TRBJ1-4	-	TGTGCCAGCAGCGTAGGCGACAGGGATGGGGAAAAACTGTTTTTT	CASSVGDRDGEKLFF
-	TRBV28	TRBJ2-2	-	TGTGCCAGCAGGCGGGCCGGGGAGCTGTTTTTT	CASRRAGELFF
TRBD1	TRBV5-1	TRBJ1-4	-	TGCGCCAGCAGCTTGTCGACAGGGCTGGTCGAAAAACTGTTTTTT	CASSLSTGLVEKLFF
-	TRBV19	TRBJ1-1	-	TGTGCCAGTACCTCTGCCAGGGCACCTAAAGCTTTCTTT	CASTSARAPKAFF
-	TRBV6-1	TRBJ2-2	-	TGTGCCAGCGGGGGCACCCTTTTTGACGGGGAGCTGTTTTTT	CASGGTLFDGELFF